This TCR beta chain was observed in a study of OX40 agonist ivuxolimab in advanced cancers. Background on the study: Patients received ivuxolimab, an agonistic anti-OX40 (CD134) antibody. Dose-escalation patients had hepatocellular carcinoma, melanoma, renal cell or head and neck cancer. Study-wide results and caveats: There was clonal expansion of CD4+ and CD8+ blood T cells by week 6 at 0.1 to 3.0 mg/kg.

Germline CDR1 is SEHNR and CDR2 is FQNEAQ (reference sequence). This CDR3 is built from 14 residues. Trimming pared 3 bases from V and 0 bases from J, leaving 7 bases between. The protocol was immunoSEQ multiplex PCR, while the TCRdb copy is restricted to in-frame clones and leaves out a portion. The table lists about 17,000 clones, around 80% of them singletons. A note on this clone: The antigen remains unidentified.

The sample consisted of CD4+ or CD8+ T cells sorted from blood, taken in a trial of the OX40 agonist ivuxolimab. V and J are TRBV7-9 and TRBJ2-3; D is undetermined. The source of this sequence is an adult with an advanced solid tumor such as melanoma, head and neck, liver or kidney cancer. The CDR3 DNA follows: TGTGCCAGCAGCTTTACCGATAGCACAGATACGCAGTATTTT. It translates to CASSFTDSTDTQYF.